Sequencing of this TCR beta chain was carried out in a study of blood T cell repertoires in COVID-19. Across the whole study: PBMCs, B-cell-depleted T cells, or T cells provided the cDNA or gDNA that made up the material.

In the authors' workflow: Scientists estimated how many nucleated cells there were by amplifying reference gene primers. Repertoires were generated with immunoSEQ multiplex PCR, while TCRdb's copy carries only in-frame clones and drops some. The DNA was the basis for D and trimming; V, J and clone size are from that table. Counted here are around 290,000 clones, around 87% occurring once; the ten biggest clones make up about 8%. The receptor was derived from a woman between 50 and 59 years old who had recovered from COVID-19. The sample comprised peripheral blood.

CDR3 in DNA: TGCGCCAGCAGCTTGGTGTCAGGGGGCCTCTATGGCTACACCTTC. Translation: CASSLVSGGLYGYTF. The V and J genes are TRBV5-1 and TRBJ1-2; 8 nucleotides agree with TRBD1. Germline V lookup: CDR1 SGHRS, CDR2 YFSETQ. V was pared by 0 bases and J by 4 bases, with 5 bases of the junction left unmatched. This CDR3 has 15 residues.